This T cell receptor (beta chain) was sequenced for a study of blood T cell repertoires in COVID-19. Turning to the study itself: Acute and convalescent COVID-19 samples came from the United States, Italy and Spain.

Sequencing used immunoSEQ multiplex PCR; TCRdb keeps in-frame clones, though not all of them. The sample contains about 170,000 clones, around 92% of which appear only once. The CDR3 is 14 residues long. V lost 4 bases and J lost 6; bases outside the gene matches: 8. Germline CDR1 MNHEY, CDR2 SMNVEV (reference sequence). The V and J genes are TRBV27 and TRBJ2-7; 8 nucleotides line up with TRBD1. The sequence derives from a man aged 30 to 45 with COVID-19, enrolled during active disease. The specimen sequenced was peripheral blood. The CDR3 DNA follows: TGTGCCAGCAGTTCTTACAGGGGGAATGGCGAGCAGTACTTC. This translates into CASSSYRGNGEQYF.